The clone carrying this TCR beta chain appeared a few times. The antigen remains undetermined. The germline gives CDR1 MNHNS, CDR2 SASEGT. The CDR3 totals 15 residues. J was trimmed by 9 bases and V by 6 bases; bases with no gene match: 13. The study sequenced cultured CD4+ T cell DNA using the Oncomine TCR Beta short-read assay. TCRdb used MiXCR to reprocess the PCR reads, holding one entry per CDR3 protein. The sample has about 22,000 distinct CDR3 sequences, 30% to 40% seen once. Time point denoted: late sampling 161 to 241 days after vaccination in a few convalescent patients. The treatment was: approximately 9-day PBMC culture with coronavirus spike peptide pools or control peptides (ViraFEST assay). These data come from a study of vaccination and CD4 T cells after COVID-19. Study in general: There were a few convalescent patients sampled at day 14 and again at days 161 to 241 post-vaccination. Overlapping spike peptides served as the stimulus for the cells. These peptides came from SARS-CoV-2 and from the common cold coronaviruses HCoV-NL63, HCoV-OC43 and HCoV-229E.

The sequencing here drew on CD4+ T cells from blood, cultured in vitro, taken about 7 months after SARS-CoV-2 vaccination. The chain combines TRBV6-1 with TRBJ2-5; 10 nucleotides align to TRBD2. This receptor was identified in a human donor who had recovered from COVID-19. CDR3 residues: CASSPSGGTSFSQYF. The CDR3 DNA reads TGTGCCAGCAGCCCTAGCGGGGGCACAAGTTTTTCCCAGTACTTC.